Below, 26 T cell receptor beta chains from the same sample are listed, as sequenced in a study of T cell clones after liver transplantation. TCRdb's table, derived via immunoSEQ multiplex PCR, lists solely in-frame clones and lacks some. The repertoire holds roughly 16,000 clones, with 65% to 85% as singletons. The material was CD8+ T cells from blood, obtained roughly 50 months after liver transplant. The receptors come from a human patient who received a liver transplant. The graft donor may have given rise to some T cells.

The rearrangement joins TRBV6-5 to TRBJ2-7; TRBD2 agrees at 11 bases. The CDR3 sequence is 15 residues long. J was trimmed by 3 bases and V by 1 base; bases with no gene match: 2. Germline V lookup: CDR1 MNHEY, CDR2 SVGAGI. In nucleotides, the CDR3 is TGTGCCAGCAGTTACTTAGCGGGAGGGGACTACGAGCAGTACTTC. Residues: CASSYLAGGDYEQYF.

The chain combines TRBV4-3 with TRBJ2-1; D might be TRBD2 (5 bases). CDR1 and CDR2 (germline): LGHNA, YSLEER. This CDR3 spans 16 amino acids. V gave up 0 bases and J gave up 5 bases, with 14 bases separating them. DNA for the CDR3: TGCGCCAGCAGCCAAGATGGGGTGGGAGTCCACAATGAGCAGTTCTTC. Translated: CASSQDGVGVHNEQFF.

The J gene is TRBJ1-1, the V gene TRBV6-1; D ambiguous. Trimming removed 6 bases from V and 5 bases from J, with 10 bases in between. Germline loops: CDR1 MNHNS, CDR2 SASEGT. There are 12 residues in the CDR3. CDR3 sequence: CASSIAETEAFF. As DNA, the CDR3 is TGTGCCAGCAGCATCGCGGAGACTGAAGCTTTCTTT.

CDR3 bases: TGTGCCAGCAGCCTGGGGACGGCCCAAGAGACCCAGTACTTC. Protein sequence: CASSLGTAQETQYF. V gene TRBV5-6 combines with J gene TRBJ2-5, with D perhaps matching TRBD1 or TRBD2 (5 bases each). Trimming shortened V by 4 bases and J by 1 base, and 11 bases separated the two germline ends. Germline CDR1 and CDR2: SGHDT and YYEEEE. The CDR3 extends over 14 amino acids.

A few counts support this clone. The chain links TRBV5-6 to TRBJ1-2; 11 nucleotides line up with TRBD1. Germline loops: CDR1 SGHDT, CDR2 YYEEEE. The CDR3 covers 14 residues. After removal of 4 bases from V and 6 bases from J, the junction contained 5 bases not matched to a gene. The CDR3 coding sequence is TGTGCCAGCAGCCTAGGACAGGGGGCGAATGGCTACACCTTC. This sequence encodes CASSLGQGANGYTF.

The rearrangement uses TRBV9 and TRBJ1-4, with D unresolved. The CDR3 is 14 amino acids. The V end was cut by 3 bases, the J end by 6 bases, with 12 bases between. Germline CDR1 SGDLS, CDR2 YYNGEE. CDR3 loop: CASSATLSHEKLFF. The CDR3 nucleotides read TGTGCCAGCAGCGCAACACTCAGCCATGAAAAACTGTTTTTT.

The CDR3 region is CASSGDGSNQPQHF. CDR3 in DNA: TGCGCCAGCAGCGGGGACGGTAGCAATCAGCCCCAGCATTTT. This chain links TRBV5-1 with TRBJ1-5, with D maybe TRBD1 (5 bases). The V and J ends lost 4 bases and 0 bases respectively, with 8 bases between them. The CDR3 spans 14 residues. CDR1 and CDR2 (germline): SGHRS, YFSETQ. The variable domain in full, completed from reference TRBV5-1 and TRBJ1-5, reads KAGVTQTPRYLIKTRGQQVTLSCSPISGHRSVSWYQQTPGQGLQFLFEYFSETQRNKGNFPGRFSGRQFSNSRSEMNVSTLELGDSALYLCASSGDGSNQPQHFGDGTRLSIL.

This clone was counted once. V gene TRBV4-3 combines with J gene TRBJ1-4; TRBD1 aligns across 9 bases. Per germline, CDR1 LGHNA and CDR2 YSLEER. V gave up 0 bases and J gave up 8 bases; unmatched junction bases: 7. CDR3 length: 16 residues. CDR3 region: CASSQERGTGYEKLFF. CDR3 DNA: TGCGCCAGCAGCCAAGAGAGAGGGACAGGGTACGAAAAACTGTTTTTT.

The chain combines TRBV29-1 with TRBJ1-2; 9 bases match TRBD1. The CDR3 is 14 residues long. With 3 bases clipped from V and 10 bases from J, the junction kept 12 bases outside the gene matches. Per germline, CDR1 SQVTM and CDR2 ANQGSEA. CDR3 in amino acids: CSVEKQGASILYTF. CDR3 sequence (DNA): TGCAGCGTTGAGAAACAGGGGGCAAGTATCCTCTACACCTTC.

The chain combines TRBV9 with TRBJ1-5; a possible D gene is TRBD1 (6 bases). V lost 0 bases and J 10 bases, leaving 14 bases between the germline ends. Germline CDR1 and CDR2: SGDLS and YYNGEE. The CDR3 totals 14 residues. The CDR3, as DNA: TGTGCCAGCAGCGTAGGCGGAGAACAGGGCCCCCAGCATTTT. Its protein is CASSVGGEQGPQHF.

The rearrangement uses TRBV7-3 and TRBJ2-2; 7 bases agree with TRBD2. The J segment lost 0 bases and the V segment lost 5 bases, leaving 6 bases of the junction unmatched. The CDR3 totals 16 residues. Germline V gene lookup returns CDR1 SGHTA and CDR2 FQGTGA. CDR3 loop: CASSPEAGTNTGELFF. The DNA of the CDR3 is TGTGCCAGCAGCCCGGAAGCGGGGACGAACACCGGGGAGCTGTTTTTT. Combining the CDR3 with reference TRBV7-3 and TRBJ2-2 gives the whole variable domain GAGVSQTPSNKVTEKGKYVELRCDPISGHTALYWYRQSLGQGPEFLIYFQGTGAADDSGLPNDRFFAVRPEGSVSTLKIQRTERGDSAVYLCASSPEAGTNTGELFFGEGSRLTVL.

The chain recombines TRBV19 with TRBJ1-6; possible D gene TRBD1, 5 bases. This CDR3 comprises 16 residues. The V end lost 3 bases, the J end lost 1 base, and 10 bases lay between the germline ends. Per germline, CDR1 LNHDA and CDR2 SQIVND (reference sequence). CDR3 loop: CASSIGGESYNSPLHF. For the CDR3, the DNA is TGTGCCAGTAGTATTGGGGGGGAATCCTATAATTCACCCCTCCACTTT.

The J gene is TRBJ1-5, the V gene TRBV28; 8 nucleotides line up with TRBD1. Germline lookup yields CDR1 MDHEN and CDR2 SYDVKM. V shed 0 bases and J 4 bases; nucleotides not matched to a gene: 2. This CDR3 contains 15 residues. The CDR3 sequence is CASSLWGQDNQPQHF. The CDR3 nucleotides are TGTGCCAGCAGTTTATGGGGACAGGATAATCAGCCCCAGCATTTT.

The chain links TRBV7-9 to TRBJ2-1; no firm D call. This CDR3 comprises 14 residues. Trimming cost V 0 bases and J 6 bases, with 9 bases left between them. CDR1 is SEHNR and CDR2 is FQNEAQ in the germline V gene (reference sequence). The CDR3 reads CASSLASPFNEQFF. The CDR3 DNA sequence: TGTGCCAGCAGCTTAGCGTCCCCTTTCAATGAGCAGTTCTTC.

The chain uses TRBV19 and TRBJ2-7; 11 nucleotides agree with TRBD2. The CDR3 consists of 14 residues. Unmatched junction bases numbered 3, after V lost 5 bases and J lost 3 bases. The germline CDR1 and CDR2 sequences are LNHDA and SQIVND (reference sequence). CDR3 loop: CASSFSGRVYEQYF. For the CDR3, the DNA is TGTGCCAGTAGTTTTAGCGGGAGGGTCTACGAGCAGTACTTC.

The chain couples TRBV6-1 to TRBJ2-4; the match to TRBD2 covers 7 bases. Germline V lookup: CDR1 MNHNS, CDR2 SASEGT. The CDR3 length is 17 residues. J gave up 1 base and V 0 bases, and 6 bases lay outside the gene matches. For the CDR3, the DNA is TGTGCCAGCAGTGAAGCCCGTTCCGGGGGGGCCAAAAACATTCAGTACTTC. This codes for CASSEARSGGAKNIQYF.

The gene calls are TRBV28 and TRBJ2-5; 9 bases are a match to TRBD2. The V segment lost 2 bases and the J segment 0 bases; nucleotides outside the gene matches: 4. The CDR3 length is 16 residues. Per the germline V gene, CDR1 is MDHEN and CDR2 is SYDVKM. CDR3 amino acids: CASSLRGREYQETQYF. CDR3 in DNA: TGTGCCAGCAGTTTACGCGGGAGGGAGTACCAAGAGACCCAGTACTTC.

The chain has TRBV4-3 and TRBJ1-5; TRBD1 matches at 7 bases. V gave up 6 bases and J gave up 4 bases; unmatched junction bases: 9. The CDR3 totals 15 residues. CDR1 is LGHNA, CDR2 YSLEER, per germline. The chain's CDR3 is CASSIDRDRNQPQHF. Here the CDR3 DNA reads TGCGCCAGCAGTATCGACCGGGACAGAAATCAGCCCCAGCATTTT.

The genes are TRBV11-1 and TRBJ2-1; TRBD2 matches 10 bases. The trim removed 0 bases at V and 8 bases at J, leaving 7 bases unmatched. Germline loops: CDR1 SGHAT, CDR2 FQDESV (reference sequence). CDR3 length: 16 amino acids. CDR3 residues: CASSLAASGSTYEQFF. The DNA for the CDR3 is TGTGCCAGCAGCTTAGCCGCTAGCGGGAGTACCTATGAGCAGTTCTTC.

The rearrangement links TRBV16 to TRBJ1-5; D is uncertain. The germline V gene has CDR1 KGHSY and CDR2 FQNENV. The CDR3 extends over 13 amino acids. The germline V and J ends were trimmed by 3 bases and 7 bases, with 10 bases remaining between them. The CDR3 loop reads CASSQIDSQPQHF. The CDR3 region has the DNA TGTGCCAGCAGCCAGATTGATTCGCAGCCCCAGCATTTT.

This chain connects TRBV6-6 to TRBJ2-5, with 7 positions matching TRBD2. The CDR3 spans 15 residues. Losses at the gene ends were 7 bases for V and 3 bases for J; bases not matched to a gene: 11. Per the germline V gene, CDR1 is MNHNY and CDR2 is SVGAGI (reference sequence). The CDR3 spells CASIPQAGQEETQYF. Here the CDR3 DNA reads TGTGCCAGCATCCCTCAAGCGGGGCAGGAAGAGACCCAGTACTTC.

The chain couples TRBV6-6 to TRBJ2-1, with D perhaps matching TRBD1 (6 bases). This CDR3 region has 14 residues. Trimming took off 8 bases at V and 2 bases at J, with 13 bases between the two ends. CDR1 and CDR2 (germline): MNHNY, SVGAGI (reference sequence). The CDR3, as DNA: TGTGCCAGCGGGTGGACAGACCCCTACAATGAGCAGTTCTTC. It encodes CASGWTDPYNEQFF.

This clone was observed once. The CDR3 DNA sequence: TGTGCCTGGAGTGTTGGCTTCACAGATACGCAGTATTTT. This codes for CAWSVGFTDTQYF. The chain has TRBV30 and TRBJ2-3; D gene uncertain. Trimming took 0 bases from V and 2 from J, leaving 6 bases between them. This CDR3 region has 13 residues. Germline-derived CDR1 and CDR2 are GTSNPN and SVGIG (reference sequence).

The rearrangement links TRBV9 to TRBJ2-3; D unclear. Trimming pared 4 bases from V and 2 bases from J, leaving 11 bases between. Germline-derived CDR1 and CDR2 are SGDLS and YYNGEE. The CDR3 sequence is 14 residues long. The CDR3 nucleotides are TGTGCCAGCAGCCCTGACTCCCTCACAGATACGCAGTATTTT. This encodes CASSPDSLTDTQYF.

The V and J genes are TRBV19 and TRBJ1-1; TRBD1 is a possible D gene (5 bases). The V end lost 7 bases, the J end lost 0 bases, and 9 bases lay between the germline ends. CDR3 length: 13 residues. Germline CDR1 is LNHDA and CDR2 is SQIVND (reference sequence). The CDR3 nucleotides are TGTGCCAGTACTAGGGGTATGAACACTGAAGCTTTCTTT. This gives the protein CASTRGMNTEAFF.

CDR3 amino acids: CASSPTSGGSYEQYF. The CDR3, as DNA: TGTGCCAGCAGCCCAACCAGCGGGGGATCCTACGAGCAGTACTTC. This chain links TRBV9 with TRBJ2-7; 8 bases align to TRBD2. Germline CDR1 SGDLS, CDR2 YYNGEE. Trimming removed 4 bases from V and 1 base from J; junction bases left unmatched: 7. The CDR3 sequence is 15 residues long.